This T cell receptor beta chain was retrieved from a study of identical twins. Broader study findings: Twins shared out-of-frame alpha sequences with excess low generation probability.

Note on this clonotype: Its target is unknown.

The authors used template switching to add a universal primer site and gave cDNA unique molecular identifiers. One entry per CDR3 protein, called by TCRdb with MiXCR from the 5' RACE reads. The sample has some 660,000 distinct CDR3 sequences, around 8.6% seen once. The sample also formed part of further work on yellow fever vaccine responses in identical twins. As reported in that work: Each twin's T cell response to the vaccine was reported to look partly convergent and partly personalized.

The TCR sequence derives from a woman between 18 and 30 years old in good health. Sequenced material: PBMCs.

CDR3: CAISESGQYEQYF. The CDR3 coding sequence is TGTGCCATCAGTGAGTCGGGGCAGTACGAGCAGTACTTC. V is TRBV10-3 and J is TRBJ2-7; D possibly corresponds to TRBD1 (5 bases). CDR3 length equals 13 residues. Per germline, CDR1 ENHRY and CDR2 SYGVKD. V dropped 0 bases and J dropped 4 bases, with 7 bases sitting between them.